This entry lists 10 T cell receptor beta chains sequenced from one sample in a study of CD8 T cells in Susac syndrome (dated by TCRdb to about 2019). Library method: the immunoSEQ multiplex PCR assay. RNA was extracted using the RNeasy kit, and about 0.45 to 1 ug of the RNA was reverse transcribed with random hexamers. Starting from the raw public reads, TCRdb applied fastp trimming at Q25, assembled clones with MiXCR and retained in-frame beta chains. Rows with one shared CDR3 protein collapse into an entry with the most common genes and DNA. For this sample the table gives 200,000 to 250,000 distinct CDR3 sequences, of which just over 90% were detected only once. The top ten hold around 0.07% of the sample. The specimen was CD4+ T cells from PBMCs. These receptors were obtained from a human donor with multiple sclerosis.

The chain joins TRBV4-1 to TRBJ1-1; 8 nucleotides line up with TRBD1. V lost 0 bases and J lost 1; bases outside the gene matches: 1. Germline V CDR1 and CDR2: MGHRA, YSYEKL. This CDR3 spans 15 amino acids. The CDR3 coding sequence is TGCGCCAGCAGCCAAGACAGGGGGCGGAACACTGAAGCTTTCTTT. Its protein is CASSQDRGRNTEAFF.

The V gene is TRBV5-6, the J gene TRBJ2-3; 7 positions match TRBD1. V lost 6 bases to trimming and J lost 4 bases; unmatched junction nucleotides: 5. Germline loops: CDR1 SGHDT, CDR2 YYEEEE. This CDR3 is built from 13 residues. DNA for the CDR3: TGTGCCAGCACCCTAGGGGGCGCAGATACGCAGTATTTT. Encoded protein: CASTLGGADTQYF.

The chain links TRBV2 to TRBJ2-4, with a weak D call TRBD2 (5 bases). Germline CDR1 reads SNHLY; CDR2 reads FYNNEI. V lost 6 bases and J lost 13, with 13 bases in between. The CDR3 has 11 amino acids. The CDR3 bases are TGTGCCAGCAGCGACGATGGACTGCAGTACTTC. Residues: CASSDDGLQYF.

This chain connects TRBV24-1 to TRBJ2-3; TRBD2 agrees at 9 bases. CDR3 length: 16 amino acids. CDR1 and CDR2 (germline): KGHDR, SFDVKD. J was trimmed by 5 bases and V by 3 bases; bases with no gene match: 8. The CDR3 loop is CATSDASGGHRDTQYF. The CDR3 nucleotides are TGTGCCACCAGTGATGCAAGCGGGGGGCATAGAGATACGCAGTATTTT.

Written as DNA, the CDR3 is TGTGCCAGCTCACCCGGGGGACAGGGGGAAGAGACCCAGTACTTC. Its translation is CASSPGGQGEETQYF. V gene TRBV18 combines with J gene TRBJ2-5; 11 positions agree with TRBD1. Trimming removed 3 bases from V and 3 bases from J; junction bases left unmatched: 3. This CDR3 is 15 amino acids long. The germline V gene has CDR1 KGHSH and CDR2 LQKENI.

V gene TRBV7-9 combines with J gene TRBJ2-1; 11 bases fit TRBD2. Germline assignment: CDR1 SEHNR and CDR2 FQNEAQ (reference sequence). The length of the CDR3 is 15 residues. Trimming took 0 bases from V and 8 from J; bases not matched to a gene: 3. CDR3 sequence: CASSLALAGGHEQFF. The CDR3 bases are TGTGCCAGCAGCTTAGCGCTAGCGGGAGGTCATGAGCAGTTCTTC.

The chain couples TRBV15 to TRBJ2-2; a weak D match, TRBD2 (5 bases). With 0 bases removed from V and 4 bases from J, the gap between germline ends came to 9 bases. Germline V gives CDR1 LNHNV, CDR2 YYDKDF (reference sequence). The CDR3 is made up of 15 amino acids. The CDR3 coding sequence is TGTGCCACCAGCAGAGATAGCGTCTCCACCGGGGAGCTGTTTTTT. It yields the protein CATSRDSVSTGELFF.

The chain joins TRBV9 to TRBJ2-3, with 7 bases matching TRBD1. Trimming at V came to 0 bases and at J to 0 bases, leaving 4 bases not matched to a gene. CDR3 length: 16 residues. Germline lookup yields CDR1 SGDLS and CDR2 YYNGEE. CDR3 protein: CASSVATGVSTDTQYF. Here the CDR3 DNA reads TGTGCCAGCAGCGTAGCCACAGGGGTCAGCACAGATACGCAGTATTTT.

The chain carries TRBV18 and TRBJ1-2; tentatively, D is TRBD1 (5 bases). Germline V CDR1 and CDR2: KGHSH, LQKENI. The V and J ends lost 4 bases and 5 bases respectively, with 8 bases between them. CDR3 size: 12 residues. Written as DNA, the CDR3 is TGTGCCAGCTCACTGACAGAATATGGCTACACCTTC. This encodes CASSLTEYGYTF.

The chain uses TRBV25-1 and TRBJ2-5; perhaps D is TRBD1 or TRBD2 (6 bases each). Germline V CDR1 and CDR2: MGHDK, SYGVNS. V lost 6 bases, J lost 4 bases, and 18 bases lay in between. This CDR3 has 15 residues. CDR3 DNA: TGTGCCAGCAGCAGACTCCAGGGGCGGGGAGAGACCCAGTACTTC. This codes for CASSRLQGRGETQYF.